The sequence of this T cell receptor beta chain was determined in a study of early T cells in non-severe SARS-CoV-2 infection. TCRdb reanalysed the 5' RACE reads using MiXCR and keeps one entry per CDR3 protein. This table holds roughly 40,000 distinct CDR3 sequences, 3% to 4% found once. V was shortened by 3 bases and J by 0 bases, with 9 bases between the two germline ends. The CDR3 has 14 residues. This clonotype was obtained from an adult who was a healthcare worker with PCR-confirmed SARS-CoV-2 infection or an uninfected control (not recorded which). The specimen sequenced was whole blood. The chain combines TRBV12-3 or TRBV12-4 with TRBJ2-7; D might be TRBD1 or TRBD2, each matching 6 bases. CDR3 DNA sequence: TGTGCCAGCAGTTTCGAGGGGGGCTCCTACGAGCAGTACTTC. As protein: CASSFEGGSYEQYF.